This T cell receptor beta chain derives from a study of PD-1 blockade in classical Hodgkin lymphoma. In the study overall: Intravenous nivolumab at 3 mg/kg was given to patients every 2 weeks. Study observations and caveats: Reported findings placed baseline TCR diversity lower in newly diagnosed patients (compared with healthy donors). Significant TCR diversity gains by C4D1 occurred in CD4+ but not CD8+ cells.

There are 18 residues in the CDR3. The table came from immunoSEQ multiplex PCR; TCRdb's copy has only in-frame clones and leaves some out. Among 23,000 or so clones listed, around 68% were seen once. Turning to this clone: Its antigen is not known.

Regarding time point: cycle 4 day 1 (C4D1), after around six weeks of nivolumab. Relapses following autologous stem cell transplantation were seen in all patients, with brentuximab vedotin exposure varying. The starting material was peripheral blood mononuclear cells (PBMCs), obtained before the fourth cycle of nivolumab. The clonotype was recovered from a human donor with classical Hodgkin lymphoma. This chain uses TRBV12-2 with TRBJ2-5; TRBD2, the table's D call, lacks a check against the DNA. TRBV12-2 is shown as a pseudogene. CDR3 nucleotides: TGTGCAAGTCGCTTAGGGGTGAGGGCTCCTTGGTACCAAGAGACCCAGTACTTC. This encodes CASRLGVRAPWYQETQYF.